This T cell receptor beta chain comes out of a study of blood T cell repertoires in COVID-19. The junction had 4 bases not matched to a gene; V was cut back by 0 bases and J by 1 base. The CDR3 sequence is 19 residues long. Germline V gene sequence: CDR1 LGHNA, CDR2 YNFKEQ. Authors' methods: Cell counts per sample came from amplifying reference gene primers. Only in-frame clones appear in the TCRdb table, and some are missing; sequencing was by immunoSEQ multiplex PCR. From that table come the V and J calls and clone size; the DNA was used to work out D and trimming. The top ten clones hold more than 1.5% of a sample with fewer than 200,000 clones, roughly four fifths of them seen once. This clone was counted a few times.

The source of this sequence is a human donor in a cohort sampled during active COVID-19. Sequencing was done on a sample of peripheral blood. The chain uses TRBV4-2 and TRBJ2-2; 14 bases line up with TRBD2. CDR3 nucleotides: TGTGCCAGCAGCCAAGATCGGACTAGCGGGAGGAGGAACACCGGGGAGCTGTTTTTT. The encoded protein is CASSQDRTSGRRNTGELFF.